This T cell receptor beta chain appears in the sequencing data of a study of blood T cells in healthy people across ages. Study at large: Template-switching capture recovered about one barcoded beta molecule per two T cells.

The total RNA that was extracted per sample amounted to at least 6 micrograms. Points on this clonotype: Its antigen is unknown.

Germline V gene sequence: CDR1 MNHEY, CDR2 SMNVEV (reference sequence). The CDR3 extends over 18 amino acids. A J-beta primer mix and a sample-barcoded 5' primer were used in a second PCR of about 6 to 12 cycles. TCRdb independently ran MiXCR on the 5' RACE reads; one entry per CDR3 protein. This table holds about 680,000 distinct CDR3 sequences, more than 40% found once. Study findings and constraints: Age advanced and TCR beta diversity per million T cells fell, roughly linearly. Considered underestimates were the diversity estimates obtained from one million T cells.

This TCR was recovered from a woman aged 60-70 years in good health. The specimen was blood. The chain carries TRBV27 and TRBJ2-1, with 11 bases lining up with TRBD2. The closer fit of TRBJ2-7 to the DNA end suggests the J call may be wrong. The CDR3: CASSLGPTSGTYYNEQYF. DNA for the CDR3: TGTGCCAGCAGTTTAGGGCCGACTAGCGGGACTTACTACAATGAGCAGTACTTC.